The rows below give T cell receptor beta chains drawn from one sample of a study of T cells after yellow fever vaccination. Using its own MiXCR run on the 5' RACE reads, TCRdb lists one record per CDR3 protein. The table records roughly 180,000 distinct CDR3 sequences, 5.5% to 7.5% of them present only once. Sequences were derived from CD4+ T cells sorted from PBMCs, sampled on the day of the first yellow fever vaccination. All receptors come from a man younger than 30 who received the YFV17D yellow fever vaccine. The conserved cysteine and the conserved F or W are not part of the CDR3 here. Each record gives: V gene, J gene, CDR3 protein.

V gene: TRBV20-1; J gene: TRBJ2-7; CDR3 protein: SALARLAGDYEQY
V gene: TRBV20-1; J gene: TRBJ1-4; CDR3 protein: SAREAQGNEKLF
V gene: TRBV5-1; J gene: TRBJ2-4; CDR3 protein: ASSLGGTGNIQY
V gene: TRBV20-1; J gene: TRBJ2-3; CDR3 protein: SARDLRLAGSTDTQY
V gene: TRBV2; J gene: TRBJ2-2; CDR3 protein: ASIWAAGELF
V gene: TRBV5-1; J gene: TRBJ2-7; CDR3 protein: ASSVWKGQGTYEQY
V gene: TRBV18; J gene: TRBJ2-6; CDR3 protein: ASSLQGSGANVLT
V gene: TRBV12-3/TRBV12-4; J gene: TRBJ1-5; CDR3 protein: ASTLPPQPQH
V gene: TRBV9; J gene: TRBJ1-3; CDR3 protein: ASSAARDRDRPIY
V gene: TRBV5-1; J gene: TRBJ1-1; CDR3 protein: ASSFGPRGGDTEAF
V gene: TRBV20-1; J gene: TRBJ1-1; CDR3 protein: SSRDLNAEAF
V gene: TRBV20-1; J gene: TRBJ1-5; CDR3 protein: SAPTAGQGGHQPQH
V gene: TRBV7-2; J gene: TRBJ2-1; CDR3 protein: ASSLELAPYNEQF
V gene: TRBV7-9; J gene: TRBJ2-7; CDR3 protein: ASSSGRSLEQY
V gene: TRBV5-4; J gene: TRBJ1-4; CDR3 protein: ASSPQGQANEKLF
V gene: TRBV5-1; J gene: TRBJ2-5; CDR3 protein: ASQWVGRLQETQY
V gene: TRBV6-1; J gene: TRBJ2-1; CDR3 protein: AAKPDLNYNEQF
V gene: TRBV28; J gene: TRBJ2-5; CDR3 protein: ASSRGQGPETQY
V gene: TRBV12-3/TRBV12-4; J gene: TRBJ1-3; CDR3 protein: ASSPRGWGNTIY
V gene: TRBV5-4; J gene: TRBJ2-4; CDR3 protein: ASTRGGGQGDFL
V gene: TRBV25-1; J gene: TRBJ2-2; CDR3 protein: ASSEIRGINTGELF
V gene: TRBV12-3/TRBV12-4; J gene: TRBJ1-1; CDR3 protein: ASSSDRVPAF
V gene: TRBV6-2/TRBV6-3; J gene: TRBJ1-1; CDR3 protein: ASPAGYNTEAF
V gene: TRBV7-2; J gene: TRBJ2-1; CDR3 protein: ASSFPYNEQF
V gene: TRBV21-1; J gene: TRBJ2-5; CDR3 protein: ASSKGKGPRDRYQETQY
V gene: TRBV14; J gene: TRBJ1-2; CDR3 protein: ASSRRQGNYGYT
V gene: TRBV9; J gene: TRBJ2-5; CDR3 protein: ASSRAPQETQY
V gene: TRBV15; J gene: TRBJ1-6; CDR3 protein: ATSRGTGGWNSPLH
V gene: TRBV27; J gene: TRBJ1-6; CDR3 protein: ASSPSRGGNSPLH
V gene: TRBV6-5; J gene: TRBJ2-5; CDR3 protein: ASSYQGMLAGETQY
V gene: TRBV12-3/TRBV12-4; J gene: TRBJ2-7; CDR3 protein: ASSPRRSYEQY
V gene: TRBV28; J gene: TRBJ1-1; CDR3 protein: ASLTLGNTEAF
V gene: TRBV9; J gene: TRBJ2-5; CDR3 protein: ASSGGLAGGLQETQY
V gene: TRBV12-3/TRBV12-4; J gene: TRBJ1-2; CDR3 protein: ASSQTGTNYGYT
V gene: TRBV12-5; J gene: TRBJ1-1; CDR3 protein: ASGLQGAMTEAF
V gene: TRBV20-1; J gene: TRBJ1-5; CDR3 protein: SARDLGGFSNQPQH
V gene: TRBV11-2; J gene: TRBJ2-2; CDR3 protein: ASRAGGRTGELF
V gene: TRBV5-1; J gene: TRBJ1-1; CDR3 protein: ASSPDRGFTNTEAF
V gene: TRBV10-3; J gene: TRBJ2-3; CDR3 protein: ATLFGGADTQY
V gene: TRBV4-2; J gene: TRBJ2-5; CDR3 protein: ASSQGVRGQETQY
V gene: TRBV7-2; J gene: TRBJ2-1; CDR3 protein: ASSSTGSSYNEQF
V gene: TRBV14; J gene: TRBJ2-3; CDR3 protein: ASSHTGADTQY
V gene: TRBV6-1; J gene: TRBJ2-3; CDR3 protein: ASSELGAGSTDTQY
V gene: TRBV4-3; J gene: TRBJ2-1; CDR3 protein: ASSPRGTSKQHEQF
V gene: TRBV7-3; J gene: TRBJ2-1; CDR3 protein: ASSLGGSSSYNEQF
V gene: TRBV9; J gene: TRBJ1-1; CDR3 protein: ASSPRDRGYAEAF
V gene: TRBV19; J gene: TRBJ2-2; CDR3 protein: ASSSQRGVGELF
V gene: TRBV2; J gene: TRBJ2-4; CDR3 protein: ASLVAKNIQY
V gene: TRBV15; J gene: TRBJ2-2; CDR3 protein: ATGRDKQGTNTGELF
V gene: TRBV5-6; J gene: TRBJ2-1; CDR3 protein: ASSFLGNNNEQF
V gene: TRBV20-1; J gene: TRBJ1-5; CDR3 protein: SAMTGNQPQH
V gene: TRBV28; J gene: TRBJ1-5; CDR3 protein: ASSSIRQGRQPQH
V gene: TRBV6-5; J gene: TRBJ2-1; CDR3 protein: ASSYSDEQF
V gene: TRBV16; J gene: TRBJ1-4; CDR3 protein: ASSPYLGESEKLF
V gene: TRBV2; J gene: TRBJ2-1; CDR3 protein: ASTRRASSYNEQF
V gene: TRBV18; J gene: TRBJ1-3; CDR3 protein: ASSPPPGQGDSGNTIY